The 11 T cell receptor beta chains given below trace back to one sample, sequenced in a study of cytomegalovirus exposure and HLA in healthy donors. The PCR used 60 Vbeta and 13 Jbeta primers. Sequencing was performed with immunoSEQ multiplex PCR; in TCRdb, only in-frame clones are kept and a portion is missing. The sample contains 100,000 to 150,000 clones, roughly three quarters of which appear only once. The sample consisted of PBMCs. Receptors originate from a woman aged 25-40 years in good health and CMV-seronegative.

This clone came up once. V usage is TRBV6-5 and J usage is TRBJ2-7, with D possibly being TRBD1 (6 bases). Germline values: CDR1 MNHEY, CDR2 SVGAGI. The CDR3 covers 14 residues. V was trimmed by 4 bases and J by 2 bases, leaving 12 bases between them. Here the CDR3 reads CASSSSPGAYEQYF. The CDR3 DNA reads TGTGCCAGCAGTTCTTCTCCAGGGGCCTACGAGCAGTACTTC.

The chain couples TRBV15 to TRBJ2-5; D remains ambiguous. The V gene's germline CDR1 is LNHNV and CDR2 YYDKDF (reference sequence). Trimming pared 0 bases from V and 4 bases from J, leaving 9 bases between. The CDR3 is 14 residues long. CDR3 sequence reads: CATSRDTSGETQYF. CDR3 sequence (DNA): TGTGCCACCAGCAGAGATACCTCCGGAGAGACCCAGTACTTC.

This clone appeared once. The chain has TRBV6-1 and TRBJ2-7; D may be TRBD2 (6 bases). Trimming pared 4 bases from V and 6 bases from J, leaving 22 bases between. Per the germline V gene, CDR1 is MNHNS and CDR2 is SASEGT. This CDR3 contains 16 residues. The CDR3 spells CASSARPGPTGGEQYF. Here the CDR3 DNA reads TGTGCCAGCAGTGCCCGACCGGGGCCAACCGGGGGCGAGCAGTACTTC.

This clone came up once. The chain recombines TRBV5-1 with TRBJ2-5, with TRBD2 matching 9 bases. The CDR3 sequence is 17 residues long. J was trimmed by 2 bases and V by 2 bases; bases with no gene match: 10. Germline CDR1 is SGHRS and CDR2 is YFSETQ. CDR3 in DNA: TGCGCCAGCAGCTTCTCCCCTCTAGCGGGGACACAAGAGACCCAGTACTTC. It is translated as CASSFSPLAGTQETQYF. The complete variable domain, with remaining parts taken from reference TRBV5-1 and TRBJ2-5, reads KAGVTQTPRYLIKTRGQQVTLSCSPISGHRSVSWYQQTPGQGLQFLFEYFSETQRNKGNFPGRFSGRQFSNSRSEMNVSTLELGDSALYLCASSFSPLAGTQETQYFGPGTRLLVL.

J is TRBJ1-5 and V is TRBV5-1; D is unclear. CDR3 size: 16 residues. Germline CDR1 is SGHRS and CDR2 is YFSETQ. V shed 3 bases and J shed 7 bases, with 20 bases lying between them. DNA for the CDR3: TGCGCCAGCAGCTGCCACGGGAAGCAAGGCACCCAGCCCCAGCATTTT. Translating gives CASSCHGKQGTQPQHF. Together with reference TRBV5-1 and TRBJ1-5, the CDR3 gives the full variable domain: KAGVTQTPRYLIKTRGQQVTLSCSPISGHRSVSWYQQTPGQGLQFLFEYFSETQRNKGNFPGRFSGRQFSNSRSEMNVSTLELGDSALYLCASSCHGKQGTQPQHFGDGTRLSIL.

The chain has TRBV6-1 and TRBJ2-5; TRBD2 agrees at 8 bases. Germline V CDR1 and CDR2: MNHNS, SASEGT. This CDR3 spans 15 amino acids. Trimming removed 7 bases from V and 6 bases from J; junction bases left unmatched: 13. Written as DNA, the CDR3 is TGTGCCAGCAACTCCGGGACTAGAGCGGGACAGACCCAGTACTTC. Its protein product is CASNSGTRAGQTQYF.

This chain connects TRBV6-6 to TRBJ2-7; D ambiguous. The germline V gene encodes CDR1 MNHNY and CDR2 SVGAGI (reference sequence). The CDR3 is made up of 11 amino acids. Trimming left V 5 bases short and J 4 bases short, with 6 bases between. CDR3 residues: CASSPRYEQYF. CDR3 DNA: TGTGCCAGCAGTCCCCGTTACGAGCAGTACTTC.

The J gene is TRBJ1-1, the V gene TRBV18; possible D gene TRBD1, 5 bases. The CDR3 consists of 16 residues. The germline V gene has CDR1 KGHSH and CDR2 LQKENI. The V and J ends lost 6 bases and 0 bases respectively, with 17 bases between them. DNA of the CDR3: TGTGCCAGCTCTTCGGGGTTGGGGGGGATGAACACTGAAGCTTTCTTT. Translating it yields CASSSGLGGMNTEAFF. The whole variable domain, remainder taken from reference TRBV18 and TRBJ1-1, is NAGVMQNPRHLVRRRGQEARLRCSPMKGHSHVYWYRQLPEEGLKFMVYLQKENIIDESGMPKERFSAEFPKEGPSILRIQQVVRGDSAAYFCASSSGLGGMNTEAFFGQGTRLTVV.

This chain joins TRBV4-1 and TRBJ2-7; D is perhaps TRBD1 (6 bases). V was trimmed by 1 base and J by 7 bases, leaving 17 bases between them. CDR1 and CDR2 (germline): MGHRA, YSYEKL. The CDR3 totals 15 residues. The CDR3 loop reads CASSQGGRGPQEQYF. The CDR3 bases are TGCGCCAGCAGCCAAGGGGGGCGAGGTCCCCAGGAGCAGTACTTC.

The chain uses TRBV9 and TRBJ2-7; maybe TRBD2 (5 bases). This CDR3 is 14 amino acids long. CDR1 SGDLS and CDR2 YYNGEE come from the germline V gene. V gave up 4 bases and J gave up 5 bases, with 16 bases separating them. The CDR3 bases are TGTGCCAGCAGCTTAGGAGGTATCTTCCACGAGCAGTACTTC. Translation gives CASSLGGIFHEQYF.

As DNA, the CDR3 is TGTGCCAGCACCGGTACAGGGGGCGTAGATGGCTACACCTTC. Amino acids: CASTGTGGVDGYTF. The chain has TRBV11-3 and TRBJ1-2; 9 bases align to TRBD1. J lost 6 bases, V lost 7 bases, and 9 bases had no gene match. This CDR3 has 14 residues. Germline V gives CDR1 SGHNT, CDR2 YENEEA.